Below are 28 T cell receptor beta chains sequenced from a single sample in a study of Graves' ophthalmopathy and Graves' hyperthyroidism. Amplified material comprised TCR beta CDR3 regions derived from RNA transcripts. A first-round RT-PCR used HTBI primers, followed by a second-round multiplex PCR. TCRdb ran MiXCR on the multiplex PCR reads and lists one entry per CDR3 protein. The sample includes over a million distinct CDR3 sequences, about two fifths of them seen just once. Source material: peripheral blood or thyroid tissue (not recorded which). The receptors shown here come from an adult man with Graves' hyperthyroidism.

Details on this clonotype: It may be a read error: a sequence one base away is much more abundant. The chain is built from TRBV25-1 and TRBJ1-2, with 7 bases that match TRBD1. Per germline, CDR1 MGHDK and CDR2 SYGVNS. V was pared by 11 bases and J by 6 bases, with 21 bases of the junction left unmatched. The length of the CDR3 is 16 residues. In DNA form, the CDR3 reads TGTGCCGGCATGAAAGGCCCCCGGGACAGAGTAGATGGCTACACCTTC. Its translation is CAGMKGPRDRVDGYTF.

The rearrangement uses TRBV9 and TRBJ2-7; D assignment may be TRBD1 or TRBD2 (5 bases each). V was trimmed by 2 bases and J by 9 bases, leaving 24 bases between them. The CDR3 totals 16 residues. The germline gives CDR1 SGDLS, CDR2 YYNGEE. The CDR3 reads CASSVGPTFASGWQYF. CDR3 in DNA: TGTGCCAGCAGCGTGGGGCCAACCTTTGCGTCGGGATGGCAGTACTTC.

This clonotype was seen repeatedly, ten times or more. The genes are TRBV5-1 and TRBJ1-4; 10 bases line up with TRBD1. CDR1 is SGHRS, CDR2 YFSETQ, per germline. This CDR3 spans 14 amino acids. Trimming cost V 4 bases and J 6 bases; bases outside gene matches: 3. This CDR3 reads CASSRGQGDEKLFF. As DNA, the CDR3 is TGCGCCAGCAGCCGAGGACAGGGGGATGAAAAACTGTTTTTT.

The chain carries TRBV25-1 and TRBJ2-3, with TRBD2 identical over 9 bases. Germline loops: CDR1 MGHDK, CDR2 SYGVNS. V was clipped by 6 bases and J by 1 base; unmatched bases: 5. This CDR3 comprises 15 residues. The CDR3 nucleotides read TGTGCCAGCAGCAAGACTAGCGGTGGCACAGATACGCAGTATTTT. Protein product: CASSKTSGGTDTQYF.

This clonotype was seen many times. In DNA form, the CDR3 reads TGTGCCAGCAGTAATATAGCCGGGACGCAGGGGCTGTTTTTT. This translates into CASSNIAGTQGLFF. This chain links TRBV2 with TRBJ1-4; maybe TRBD1 (6 bases). CDR1 and CDR2 (germline): SNHLY, FYNNEI. This CDR3 has 14 residues. The V and J ends lost 5 bases and 14 bases respectively, with 21 bases between them.

There are many counts of this clonotype. The gene calls are TRBV7-8 and TRBJ2-2; D gene ambiguous. The CDR3 contains 15 residues. Trimming removed 2 bases from V and 2 bases from J, with 9 bases in between. The germline V gene encodes CDR1 SGHVS and CDR2 FQNEAQ. In DNA form, the CDR3 reads TGTGCCAGCAGCTTAATTCGACCAAACACCGGGGAGCTGTTTTTT. It encodes CASSLIRPNTGELFF.

This clonotype was counted at least ten times. The chain recombines TRBV2 with TRBJ2-2; possibly TRBD2 for D (6 bases). V lost 6 bases to trimming and J lost 4 bases, with 15 bases between them. Germline V lookup: CDR1 SNHLY, CDR2 FYNNEI. This CDR3 spans 15 amino acids. Here the CDR3 reads CASSALALGTGELFF. CDR3 nucleotides: TGTGCCAGCAGCGCTCTAGCGCTAGGCACCGGGGAGCTGTTTTTT.

The table lists this clonotype with a few counts. The chain is built from TRBV10-3 and TRBJ2-5, with 7 positions matching TRBD1. The germline gives CDR1 ENHRY, CDR2 SYGVKD. The CDR3 is made up of 14 amino acids. V dropped 10 bases and J dropped 6; count of bases not matched to a gene: 14. The DNA for the CDR3 is TGTGCCAGCAGCCTAGGACAGGAGCCAAAGACCCAGTACTTC. Its protein product is CASSLGQEPKTQYF.

This clonotype showed up many times. The chain carries TRBV10-2 and TRBJ2-7; D perhaps matches TRBD2 (5 bases). Germline CDR1 and CDR2: WSHSY and SAAADI. This CDR3 contains 13 residues. The V end was cut by 4 bases, the J end by 1 base, with 8 bases between. The CDR3 protein is CASSVLASYEQYF. CDR3 sequence (DNA): TGCGCCAGCAGTGTTTTAGCGTCCTACGAGCAGTACTTC.

About this clonotype: An end of the junction does not agree with germline; a read error may underlie this. The gene calls are TRBV10-2 and TRBJ2-7, with 8 bases identical to TRBD2. This CDR3 region has 16 residues. Germline-derived CDR1 and CDR2 are WSHSY and SAAADI. The CDR3 reads CTSSGGTSGRGNEQYF. The DNA for the CDR3 is TGCACCAGCAGCGGAGGGACCAGCGGGAGAGGGAACGAGCAGTACTTC.

In DNA, the CDR3 is TGTGCCAGCAGTTTCAAAGACAGGAGCCTTTACGAGCAGTACTTC. Encoded protein: CASSFKDRSLYEQYF. The chain joins TRBV12-3 or TRBV12-4 to TRBJ2-7, with a weak D call TRBD1 (6 bases). Trimming left V 3 bases short and J 4 bases short, with 16 bases between. The CDR3 has 15 residues.

The chain is built from TRBV28 and TRBJ1-4; D gene unclear. This CDR3 has 13 amino acids. Trimming stripped 7 bases from V and 4 bases from J, with 10 bases between. Germline CDR1 reads MDHEN; CDR2 reads SYDVKM. In nucleotides, the CDR3 is TGTGCCAGCAAGTCGCAAAATAATGAAAAACTGTTTTTT. As protein: CASKSQNNEKLFF.

The chain is built from TRBV10-1 and TRBJ2-7, with TRBD2 as a possible D gene (6 bases). Between the trimmed V and J ends, which lost 6 bases and 3 bases, there was a span of 18 bases. Germline assignment: CDR1 WNHNN and CDR2 SYGVQD (reference sequence). The CDR3 covers 15 residues. CDR3 residues: CASSPLGGGNYEQYF. The CDR3 DNA is TGCGCCAGCAGCCCCTTGGGTGGCGGGAACTACGAGCAGTACTTC.

There are many counts of this clonotype. The rearrangement uses TRBV9 and TRBJ1-2; a weak D match, TRBD1 (6 bases). V lost 4 bases and J 1 base, leaving 14 bases between the germline ends. This CDR3 contains 15 residues. Germline V gene lookup returns CDR1 SGDLS and CDR2 YYNGEE. The CDR3 nucleotides are TGTGCCAGCAGCTCTCAGGGGAGGAATAACTATGGCTACACCTTC. Encoded protein: CASSSQGRNNYGYTF. The variable domain in full, with the rest retrieved from reference TRBV9 and TRBJ1-2, is DSGVTQTPKHLITATGQRVTLRCSPRSGDLSVYWYQQSLDQGLQFLIQYYNGEERAKGNILERFSAQQFPDLHSELNLSSLELGDSALYFCASSSQGRNNYGYTFGSGTRLTVV.

This clonotype was picked up a small number of times. The chain is built from TRBV7-8 and TRBJ2-2; no clear D. CDR1 SGHVS and CDR2 FQNEAQ come from the germline V gene. The CDR3 sequence is 17 residues long. Trimming took 5 bases from V and 7 from J, leaving 23 bases between them. In DNA form, the CDR3 reads TGTGCCAGCAGCCAACCGGTGGGGAACTTAGGAAGCGGGGAGCTGTTTTTT. Amino acid sequence: CASSQPVGNLGSGELFF.

This clonotype was picked up a small number of times. The rearrangement joins TRBV29-1 to TRBJ2-7, with D maybe TRBD2 (6 bases). V lost 5 bases to trimming and J lost 0 bases, with 14 bases between them. Germline V CDR1 and CDR2: SQVTM, ANQGSEA. The CDR3 extends over 14 amino acids. CDR3 region: CSVRGRGGSYEQYF. CDR3 nucleotide sequence: TGCAGCGTTCGGGGACGGGGAGGCTCCTACGAGCAGTACTTC.

This clonotype was observed a few times. The V call is TRBV20-1, the J call TRBJ2-7; 8 bases map to TRBD1. Germline CDR1 is DFQATT and CDR2 is SNEGSKA (reference sequence). The length of the CDR3 is 14 residues. V lost 0 bases to trimming and J lost 4 bases; unmatched junction nucleotides: 5. This CDR3 is CSARDLDRVYEQYF. In DNA form, the CDR3 reads TGCAGTGCTAGAGATCTGGACAGGGTTTACGAGCAGTACTTC.

This clonotype has a single count. This chain connects TRBV27 to TRBJ2-1; 9 positions agree with TRBD1. CDR1 MNHEY and CDR2 SMNVEV come from the germline V gene (reference sequence). V was clipped by 4 bases and J by 8 bases; unmatched bases: 6. This CDR3 is 14 amino acids long. Here the CDR3 DNA reads TGTGCCAGCAGTTCTGGGACAGGGTGGTATGAGCAGTTCTTC. It is translated as CASSSGTGWYEQFF.

The chain has TRBV20-1 and TRBJ1-4, with a weak D call TRBD1 (6 bases). The germline V and J ends were trimmed by 3 bases and 6 bases, with 8 bases remaining between them. CDR1 and CDR2 (germline): DFQATT, SNEGSKA (reference sequence). The CDR3 covers 12 residues. DNA of the CDR3: TGCAGTGCTAGGGGGACATATGAAAAACTGTTTTTT. Protein: CSARGTYEKLFF.

This chain connects TRBV4-2 to TRBJ1-1; D is unresolved. Trimming took off 0 bases at V and 4 bases at J, with 15 bases between the two ends. CDR3 size: 16 residues. Per germline, CDR1 LGHNA and CDR2 YNFKEQ. In DNA form, the CDR3 reads TGTGCCAGCAGCCAAGAAAGTAGTCTGGGCATCACTGAAGCTTTCTTT. Translation: CASSQESSLGITEAFF.

This clonotype occurred a few times. This chain uses TRBV12-3 or TRBV12-4 with TRBJ2-5; 9 positions agree with TRBD1. V gave up 5 bases and J gave up 2 bases; unmatched junction bases: 9. CDR3 length: 16 amino acids. The CDR3 bases are TGTGCCAGCAGTGAATGGGGGACAGGGATACAAGAGACCCAGTACTTC. Amino acids: CASSEWGTGIQETQYF.

The rearrangement uses TRBV7-9 and TRBJ2-5; D tentatively reads TRBD1 or TRBD2 (7 bases each). The germline V gene encodes CDR1 SEHNR and CDR2 FQNEAQ (reference sequence). The length of the CDR3 is 17 residues. The V end was cut by 3 bases, the J end by 4 bases, with 21 bases between. CDR3 DNA: TGTGCCAGCAGCTTTGGGGGGGAGACAGGGAGGCGAGAGACCCAGTACTTC. Protein sequence: CASSFGGETGRRETQYF.

This chain connects TRBV10-3 to TRBJ1-6, with 7 nucleotides matching TRBD1. The CDR3 is 15 amino acids. V was clipped by 5 bases and J by 9 bases; unmatched bases: 10. Germline CDR1 ENHRY, CDR2 SYGVKD. The CDR3 bases are TGTGCCATCAGTACACAGGGGAGCATCAGTTCACCCCTCCACTTT. Translation: CAISTQGSISSPLHF.

The J gene is TRBJ2-7, the V gene TRBV7-2, with TRBD2 matching 7 bases. Germline-derived CDR1 and CDR2 are SGHTA and FQGNSA. V dropped 6 bases and J dropped 5; count of bases not matched to a gene: 13. The CDR3 contains 15 residues. Here the CDR3 reads CASRTTSAISHEQYF. The CDR3 DNA sequence: TGTGCCAGCAGGACAACTAGCGCGATTTCCCACGAGCAGTACTTC.

The rearrangement uses TRBV5-1 and TRBJ2-7, with 7 bases lining up with TRBD2. This CDR3 is built from 15 residues. The V and J ends lost 0 bases and 6 bases, in that order; junction bases with no gene match: 9. Per germline, CDR1 SGHRS and CDR2 YFSETQ. The CDR3 is CASSLDTGGSPEQYF. The CDR3 DNA reads as TGCGCCAGCAGCTTGGATACGGGAGGCTCGCCCGAGCAGTACTTC.

J is TRBJ1-5 and V is TRBV6-1, with unresolved D. Germline CDR1 and CDR2: MNHNS and SASEGT. This CDR3 has 12 residues. The V end lost 5 bases, the J end lost 5 bases, and 7 bases lay between the germline ends. Written as DNA, the CDR3 is TGTGCCAGCAGTTCTGACCATCAGCCCCAGCATTTT. Its translation: CASSSDHQPQHF.

The table lists this clonotype with many counts. The chain links TRBV12-3 or TRBV12-4 to TRBJ1-2; D is unclear. Trimming shortened V by 5 bases and J by 7 bases, and 17 bases separated the two germline ends. There are 14 residues in the CDR3. In nucleotides, the CDR3 is TGTGCCAGCAGTCTTTCCAACGGTCGCGGTGGCTACACCTTC. Translated: CASSLSNGRGGYTF.

The chain carries TRBV7-9 and TRBJ2-5; 9 positions match TRBD2. CDR3 length equals 16 residues. Germline trimming cut 5 bases from V and 5 bases from J; bases unmatched to any gene: 12. CDR1 and CDR2 from the germline V gene are SEHNR and FQNEAQ (reference sequence). CDR3 sequence: CASSPTGRGGLETQYF. The CDR3 DNA sequence: TGTGCCAGCAGCCCCACGGGGCGGGGGGGCCTTGAGACCCAGTACTTC.